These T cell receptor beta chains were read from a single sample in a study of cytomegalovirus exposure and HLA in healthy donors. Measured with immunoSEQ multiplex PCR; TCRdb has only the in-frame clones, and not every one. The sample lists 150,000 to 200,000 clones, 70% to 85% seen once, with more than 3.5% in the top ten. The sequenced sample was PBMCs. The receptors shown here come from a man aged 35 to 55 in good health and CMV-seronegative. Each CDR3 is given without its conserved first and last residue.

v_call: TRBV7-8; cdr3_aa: ASSFPLGGALDEQF
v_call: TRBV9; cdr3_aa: ASSAGSGVKETQY
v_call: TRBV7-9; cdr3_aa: ASSISGSSYEQY
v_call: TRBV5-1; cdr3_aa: ASSFSGVTGELF
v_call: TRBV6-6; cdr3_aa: ASRGQSRATDTQY
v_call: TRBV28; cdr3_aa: ASSWTRHSGELF
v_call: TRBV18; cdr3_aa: ASSQGRAGNTIY
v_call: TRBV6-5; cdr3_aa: ASSYSSGPNYGYT
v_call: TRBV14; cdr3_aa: ASSQGGGGAWEQF
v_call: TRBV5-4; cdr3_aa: ASSSPGVRADTQY
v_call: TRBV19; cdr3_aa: ASSRLAGVGDEQF
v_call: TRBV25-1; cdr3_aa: ASSEYSAPHSYEQY
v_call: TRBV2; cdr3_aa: ASSDRGSYEQY
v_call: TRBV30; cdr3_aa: AGTGTGNYGYT
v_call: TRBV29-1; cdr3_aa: SVDLRDRVVGNGYT
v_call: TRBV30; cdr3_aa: AGEVGTRNEKLF
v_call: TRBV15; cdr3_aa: ATSGQGTYEQY
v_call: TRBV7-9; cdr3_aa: ASSLERATNEKLF
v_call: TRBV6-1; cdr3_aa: ASARDRVGNQPQH
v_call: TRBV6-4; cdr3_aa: ASSLGEGAGADTQY
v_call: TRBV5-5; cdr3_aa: ASSLAAKGLF
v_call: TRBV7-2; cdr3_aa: ASSLRTDYQPQH
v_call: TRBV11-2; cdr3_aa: ASSSQQGSKVGEQY
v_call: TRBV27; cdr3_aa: ASSTLSGGQETQY
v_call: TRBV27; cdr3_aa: ASSSNTLYNSPLH
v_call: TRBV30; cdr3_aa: AWSAVGTGGEQY
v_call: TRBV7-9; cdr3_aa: ASSPPPYEGGPGETQY
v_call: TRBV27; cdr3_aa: ASSLGSPLDEQY
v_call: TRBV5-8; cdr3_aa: ASSPATSGGGTDTQY
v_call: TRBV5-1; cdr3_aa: ASSSAGGWTEAF
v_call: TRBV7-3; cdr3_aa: ASSRGLAGGFPNYNEQF
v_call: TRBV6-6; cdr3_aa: ASSRPLPAGYGTQY
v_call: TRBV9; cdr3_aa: ASSPRSGTSGGNTEAF
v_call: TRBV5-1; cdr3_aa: ASSSVPHQGGNEQY
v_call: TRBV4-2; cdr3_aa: ASSQVQGDQPQH
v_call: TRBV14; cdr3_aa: ASSQDLYSPLH
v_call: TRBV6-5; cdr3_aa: ASSYSQGPGYEQY
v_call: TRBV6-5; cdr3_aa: ASSYDRGFLQNIQY
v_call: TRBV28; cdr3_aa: ASSLTGGGYNEQF
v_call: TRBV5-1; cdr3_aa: ASSMGGGGQSSYNEQF
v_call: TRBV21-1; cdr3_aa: AGGTGLQPQH
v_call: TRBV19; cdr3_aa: ASSPREAGKEETQY
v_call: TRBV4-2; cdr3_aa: ASSQENGQAARYEQY
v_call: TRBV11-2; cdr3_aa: ASSSRRPGGYT
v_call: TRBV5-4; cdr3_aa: ASSFQGSQPQH
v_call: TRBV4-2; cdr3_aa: ASSQAQGQVAGELF
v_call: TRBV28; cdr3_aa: ASRAPGSVTEAF
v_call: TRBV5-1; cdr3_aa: ASSLAPRTSGGTDTQY